These 29 T cell receptor beta chains originate from one sample sequenced in a study of T cell changes during pregnancy in multiple sclerosis. Measured with immunoSEQ multiplex PCR; TCRdb has only the in-frame clones, and not every one. This table has roughly 35,000 clones, 88% appearing once. The input for sequencing was CD4+ T cells from peripheral blood mononuclear cells, taken before pregnancy. The receptors here all came from a female donor with multiple sclerosis, enrolled in a pregnancy study.

This clone appeared a single time. Here the CDR3 DNA reads TGTGCCAGCAGAATGGGACTAGCCCCAGCCGGGGAGCTGTTTTTT. Protein: CASRMGLAPAGELFF. This chain links TRBV2 with TRBJ2-2, with 9 nucleotides matching TRBD2. Germline lookup yields CDR1 SNHLY and CDR2 FYNNEI. The CDR3 is 15 amino acids. J lost 6 bases, V lost 6 bases, and 8 bases had no gene match.

The chain employs TRBV5-1 and TRBJ1-3; no firm D call. The V gene's germline CDR1 is SGHRS and CDR2 YFSETQ. The ends were cut back, 4 bases at V and 0 bases at J, with 8 bases in the middle. This CDR3 comprises 14 residues. This CDR3 is CASSLEPSGNTIYF. CDR3 sequence (DNA): TGCGCCAGCAGCCTGGAGCCCTCTGGAAACACCATATATTTT.

CDR3 DNA: TGTGCCAGCAGTTTCGTTGGACAGGGGGCTTACGAGCAGTACTTC. Translation: CASSFVGQGAYEQYF. The rearrangement links TRBV28 to TRBJ2-7; 11 bases agree with TRBD1. Germline trimming cut 3 bases from V and 4 bases from J; bases unmatched to any gene: 5. CDR1 and CDR2 (germline): MDHEN, SYDVKM. The CDR3 consists of 15 residues. Variable domain in full (rest from reference TRBV28 and TRBJ2-7): DVKVTQSSRYLVKRTGEKVFLECVQDMDHENMFWYRQDPGLGLRLIYFSYDVKMKEKGDIPEGYSVSREKKERFSLILESASTNQTSMYLCASSFVGQGAYEQYFGPGTRLTVT.

In its sample, this clone was seen once. The chain employs TRBV29-1 and TRBJ2-5; 7 bases map to TRBD1. Germline trimming cut 4 bases from V and 3 bases from J; bases unmatched to any gene: 17. The CDR3 covers 17 residues. Germline CDR1 is SQVTM and CDR2 is ANQGSEA. The CDR3 protein is CSVASGYRDSPEETQYF. The CDR3 region has the DNA TGCAGCGTTGCGAGCGGTTATCGGGACAGTCCAGAAGAGACCCAGTACTTC.

J is TRBJ2-1 and V is TRBV6-1; 8 bases match TRBD1. The CDR3 is 18 residues long. Trimming cost V 4 bases and J 2 bases; bases outside gene matches: 13. Germline CDR1 and CDR2: MNHNS and SASEGT. The CDR3, as DNA: TGTGCCAGCAGTGGGGGAGAGACAGGGGCCAATCCCTACAATGAGCAGTTCTTC. It yields the protein CASSGGETGANPYNEQFF.

The V gene is TRBV18, the J gene TRBJ2-3; TRBD1 matches 8 bases. The CDR3 runs to 15 residues. CDR1 KGHSH and CDR2 LQKENI come from the germline V gene. Trimming cost V 3 bases and J 1 base; bases outside gene matches: 3. The CDR3 DNA reads as TGTGCCAGCTCACCCGGACAGGGAGGCACAGATACGCAGTATTTT. It specifies CASSPGQGGTDTQYF.

The sample holds one count of this clone. The chain uses TRBV10-3 and TRBJ2-7; 7 bases agree with TRBD2. V trimming: 2 bases; J trimming: 9 bases; junction bases outside the gene matches: 4. Per germline, CDR1 ENHRY and CDR2 SYGVKD. The CDR3 is made up of 12 amino acids. CDR3: CAISEVREGQYF. CDR3 DNA sequence: TGTGCCATCAGTGAGGTTAGGGAGGGGCAGTACTTC.

V and J are TRBV5-4 and TRBJ2-5; D ambiguous. The length of the CDR3 is 14 residues. V dropped 0 bases and J dropped 2 bases, with 8 bases sitting between them. CDR1 is SGHNT, CDR2 YYREEE, per germline (reference sequence). CDR3 protein: CASSLALRQETQYF. CDR3 bases: TGTGCCAGCAGCTTGGCGCTCAGGCAAGAGACCCAGTACTTC.

This chain links TRBV5-1 with TRBJ2-7; TRBD2 agrees at 13 bases. The CDR3 spans 13 residues. Germline CDR1 is SGHRS and CDR2 is YFSETQ. The V and J ends lost 4 bases and 7 bases, in that order; junction bases with no gene match: 2. The CDR3 nucleotides are TGCGCCAGCAGCCTGGGACTAGCGGGAGAGCAGTACTTC. This codes for CASSLGLAGEQYF. Looking up the rest from reference TRBV5-1 and TRBJ2-7 gives the full variable domain: KAGVTQTPRYLIKTRGQQVTLSCSPISGHRSVSWYQQTPGQGLQFLFEYFSETQRNKGNFPGRFSGRQFSNSRSEMNVSTLELGDSALYLCASSLGLAGEQYFGPGTRLTVT.

J is TRBJ2-3 and V is TRBV6-1; 15 nucleotides align to TRBD2. This CDR3 is built from 17 residues. Germline loops: CDR1 MNHNS, CDR2 SASEGT. J lost 6 bases, V lost 4 bases, and 8 bases had no gene match. The CDR3 DNA reads as TGTGCCAGCAGTGCTGGACTAGCGGGAGGGGGGGGTGATACGCAGTATTTT. It yields the protein CASSAGLAGGGGDTQYF.

The chain couples TRBV30 to TRBJ2-7, with D perhaps TRBD2 (6 bases). This CDR3 region has 15 residues. Germline V lookup: CDR1 GTSNPN, CDR2 SVGIG (reference sequence). V lost 0 bases to trimming and J lost 4 bases, with 16 bases between them. CDR3 nucleotides: TGTGCCTGGAGTGTACGGGACGGGAGTAGGTACGAGCAGTACTTC. This translates into CAWSVRDGSRYEQYF.

The chain uses TRBV6-6 and TRBJ2-3; D is possibly TRBD1 (6 bases). V was cut by 6 bases and J by 6 bases, with 16 bases left in between. The CDR3 covers 14 residues. Germline lookup yields CDR1 MNHNY and CDR2 SVGAGI (reference sequence). The CDR3 here is CASSLPLQGDTQYF. DNA for the CDR3: TGTGCCAGCAGCTTACCGTTACAGGGTGATACGCAGTATTTT.

The chain uses TRBV11-3 and TRBJ2-3, with 9 positions matching TRBD2. The germline V gene has CDR1 SGHNT and CDR2 YENEEA. The length of the CDR3 is 19 residues. V shed 1 base, J shed 4 bases, and the junction held 15 bases outside the gene matches. DNA of the CDR3: TGTGCCAGCAGCTTAGGAGGCCCTCTCTTAGCGGGAGTGGCAGATACGCAGTATTTT. This translates into CASSLGGPLLAGVADTQYF.

The chain links TRBV19 to TRBJ2-7, with 9 nucleotides matching TRBD2. CDR1 and CDR2 (germline): LNHDA, SQIVND (reference sequence). The CDR3 contains 13 residues. V shed 4 bases, J shed 5 bases, and the junction held 3 bases outside the gene matches. CDR3 DNA sequence: TGTGCCAGTAGTAGCTTAGCGGGAGACGAGCAGTACTTC. This gives the protein CASSSLAGDEQYF.

The V and J genes are TRBV7-2 and TRBJ2-7; 7 positions agree with TRBD2. V shed 3 bases, J shed 0 bases, and the junction held 14 bases outside the gene matches. The CDR3 runs 18 residues. Germline CDR1 is SGHTA and CDR2 is FQGNSA. The DNA for the CDR3 is TGTGCCAGCAGCTTCCAGATGCCCCTAGCGGCTAGCTCCTACGAGCAGTACTTC. Translation gives CASSFQMPLAASSYEQYF. Drawing the rest from reference TRBV7-2 and TRBJ2-7, the complete variable domain is GAGVSQSPSNKVTEKGKDVELRCDPISGHTALYWYRQSLGQGLEFLIYFQGNSAPDKSGLPSDRFSAERTGGSVSTLTIQRTQQEDSAVYLCASSFQMPLAASSYEQYFGPGTRLTVT.

This clone was observed a single time. V is TRBV19 and J is TRBJ2-3; TRBD2 agrees at 7 bases. The trim removed 2 bases at V and 5 bases at J, leaving 10 bases unmatched. CDR3 size: 16 residues. The V gene's germline CDR1 is LNHDA and CDR2 SQIVND (reference sequence). CDR3 region: CASSIRGGSVGDTQYF. CDR3 nucleotides: TGTGCCAGTAGTATACGAGGCGGGAGTGTTGGAGATACGCAGTATTTT.

The genes are TRBV7-2 and TRBJ2-5, with 12 bases fitting TRBD2. CDR1 and CDR2 from the germline V gene are SGHTA and FQGNSA. The CDR3 runs 16 residues. The V segment lost 5 bases and the J segment 3 bases; nucleotides outside the gene matches: 7. CDR3 sequence: CASSLGLAGIKETQYF. CDR3 coding DNA: TGTGCCAGCAGCCTCGGACTAGCGGGAATTAAAGAGACCCAGTACTTC.

This chain joins TRBV19 and TRBJ2-7; the match to TRBD1 covers 7 bases. Germline V lookup: CDR1 LNHDA, CDR2 SQIVND (reference sequence). The CDR3 is 16 amino acids. Trimming at V came to 4 bases and at J to 2 bases, leaving 11 bases not matched to a gene. The CDR3 coding sequence is TGTGCCAGTAGTACCAAACAGGGGAGTTTTACCTACGAGCAGTACTTC. Translated: CASSTKQGSFTYEQYF.

V is TRBV29-1 and J is TRBJ2-7, with 11 bases aligning to TRBD2. This CDR3 comprises 13 residues. The trim removed 1 base at V and 5 bases at J, leaving 1 base unmatched. From germline, CDR1 is SQVTM and CDR2 ANQGSEA. The CDR3 loop reads CSVEGLAGNEQYF. DNA for the CDR3: TGCAGCGTTGAAGGACTAGCGGGAAACGAGCAGTACTTC.

This chain connects TRBV4-2 to TRBJ2-5; 10 bases are shared with TRBD2. The CDR3 loop spans 14 amino acids. Trimming at V came to 1 base and at J to 4 bases, leaving 0 bases not matched to a gene. Per the germline V gene, CDR1 is LGHNA and CDR2 is YNFKEQ. CDR3: CASSQGLAGETQYF. The CDR3 nucleotides are TGTGCCAGCAGCCAAGGACTAGCGGGAGAGACCCAGTACTTC.

The gene calls are TRBV5-1 and TRBJ2-7; 7 nucleotides align to TRBD1. V trimming: 3 bases; J trimming: 1 base; junction bases outside the gene matches: 10. The germline V gene has CDR1 SGHRS and CDR2 YFSETQ. CDR3 length equals 16 residues. The CDR3 protein is CASSWTTGELSYEQYF. The CDR3 DNA reads TGCGCCAGCAGCTGGACAACAGGGGAGTTATCCTACGAGCAGTACTTC.

This clone has only a few counts. CDR3 coding DNA: TGCGCCAGCGGTAGGACTAGCGGGCCCTACGAGCAGTACTTC. Translating gives CASGRTSGPYEQYF. This chain joins TRBV5-1 and TRBJ2-7; 11 bases match TRBD2. J lost 2 bases, V lost 7 bases, and 5 bases had no gene match. This CDR3 has 14 amino acids. CDR1 and CDR2 from the germline V gene are SGHRS and YFSETQ.

The chain has TRBV30 and TRBJ2-1, with D perhaps matching TRBD1 (6 bases). V was trimmed by 3 bases and J by 1 base, leaving 7 bases between them. The CDR3 contains 13 residues. Germline CDR1 is GTSNPN and CDR2 is SVGIG (reference sequence). Here the CDR3 reads CAWRGGSYNEQFF. The CDR3 DNA reads TGTGCCTGGAGAGGGGGTTCCTACAATGAGCAGTTCTTC.

The rearrangement joins TRBV11-2 to TRBJ2-5, with TRBD2 identical over 9 bases. The length of the CDR3 is 17 residues. J was trimmed by 5 bases and V by 1 base; bases with no gene match: 11. CDR1 and CDR2 (germline): SGHAT, FQNNGV. CDR3 sequence: CASSLGIAGVVGETQYF. DNA of the CDR3: TGTGCCAGCAGCTTAGGGATAGCGGGAGTGGTAGGGGAGACCCAGTACTTC.

This clone was counted once. This sequence joins TRBV11-3 and TRBJ2-7, with TRBD2 as a possible D gene (6 bases). Trimming shortened V by 2 bases and J by 6 bases, and 8 bases separated the two germline ends. Germline-derived CDR1 and CDR2 are SGHNT and YENEEA. CDR3 length equals 12 residues. The CDR3 bases are TGTGCCAGCAGCTTATCGGGGGTCGAGCAGTACTTC. Residues: CASSLSGVEQYF.

The chain carries TRBV18 and TRBJ2-5; 9 nucleotides align to TRBD1. The CDR3 loop spans 15 amino acids. V gave up 2 bases and J gave up 2 bases; unmatched junction bases: 3. Germline V CDR1 and CDR2: KGHSH, LQKENI. CDR3 sequence (DNA): TGTGCCAGCTCACCAGGGACAGGGAAGCAAGAGACCCAGTACTTC. Encoded protein: CASSPGTGKQETQYF.

The genes are TRBV7-2 and TRBJ2-1, with TRBD2 matching over 11 bases. The V gene end was trimmed by 4 bases and the J gene end by 6 bases; junction bases not matched to a gene: 5. This CDR3 has 15 residues. Germline V CDR1 and CDR2: SGHTA, FQGNSA. CDR3 region: CASSSIAGGINEQFF. For the CDR3, the DNA is TGTGCCAGCAGCTCAATAGCGGGAGGGATCAATGAGCAGTTCTTC.

This chain uses TRBV19 with TRBJ1-1; 8 nucleotides agree with TRBD1. The CDR3 is 14 amino acids. The germline gives CDR1 LNHDA, CDR2 SQIVND (reference sequence). With 6 bases clipped from V and 7 bases from J, the junction kept 10 bases outside the gene matches. The CDR3 DNA is TGTGCCAGTAGCGTGGGACAGGCGAGGGGTGAAGCTTTCTTT. Translated: CASSVGQARGEAFF.

The gene calls are TRBV7-3 and TRBJ1-1, with a possible D match to TRBD1 (6 bases). Germline CDR1 SGHTA, CDR2 FQGTGA. CDR3 length equals 14 residues. The V end was cut by 4 bases, the J end by 5 bases, with 14 bases between. This chain's CDR3 is CASSSNRAGTEAFF. The CDR3, as DNA: TGTGCCAGCAGCTCAAACAGGGCTGGGACTGAAGCTTTCTTT.